This T cell receptor beta chain was captured by sequencing in a study of cytotoxic CD8 clonotypes in ibrutinib-treated CLL. Overall study context: Mean values per sample were 255,043 productive templates and tens of thousands of productive rearrangements. Study observations and caveats: Circulating CD8+ T-cell counts were tracked by baseline clonality, which exceeded that of age-matched healthy donors. With treatment, public clonotypes, which were uncommon, either contracted or remained stable.

With V trimmed by 0 bases and J by 1 base, 6 bases remained unmatched. The CDR3 contains 16 residues. The germline CDR1 and CDR2 sequences are SGHDT and YYEEEE. This clone occurred once. Its specificity is unknown. Investigators sought sequencing depths of between 1 in 200,000 and 1 in 1 million T cells. TCRdb's table, derived via immunoSEQ multiplex PCR, lists solely in-frame clones and lacks some. The sample lists some 150,000 clones; about 76% were seen once. The sequence came from a human donor with chronic lymphocytic leukemia. The chain employs TRBV5-6 and TRBJ1-1; 7 bases fit TRBD1. This specimen was PBMCs, taken after 24 months of ibrutinib treatment. CDR3 nucleotides: TGTGCCAGCAGCTTGGCGGGGGGACAGTCGAACACTGAAGCTTTCTTT. It translates to CASSLAGGQSNTEAFF.